The next 21 T cell receptor beta chains were all read from a single sample in a study of cytomegalovirus exposure and HLA in healthy donors. The table came from immunoSEQ multiplex PCR; TCRdb's copy has only in-frame clones and leaves some out. The table records about 68,000 clones, about 90% of them present only once. The material sequenced was PBMCs. All receptors derive from a young man in good health and CMV-seronegative.

The V gene is TRBV7-2, the J gene TRBJ1-2; perhaps TRBD1 as D (6 bases). This CDR3 spans 15 amino acids. Between the trimmed V and J ends, which lost 3 bases and 4 bases, there was a span of 15 bases. CDR1 SGHTA and CDR2 FQGNSA come from the germline V gene. CDR3 residues: CASSLVMGQLYGYTF. For the CDR3, the DNA is TGTGCCAGCAGCTTGGTTATGGGACAACTCTATGGCTACACCTTC.

The chain couples TRBV28 to TRBJ1-1; the match to TRBD1 covers 9 bases. V shed 6 bases, J shed 5 bases, and the junction held 16 bases outside the gene matches. Germline V gene lookup returns CDR1 MDHEN and CDR2 SYDVKM. CDR3 length equals 17 residues. The CDR3 here is CASSPSGQGRKGTEAFF. CDR3 DNA sequence: TGTGCCAGCAGCCCAAGTGGACAGGGGAGGAAGGGGACTGAAGCTTTCTTT.

The chain joins TRBV10-3 to TRBJ1-2; the match to TRBD1 covers 10 bases. J gave up 4 bases and V 7 bases, and 3 bases lay outside the gene matches. The CDR3 consists of 13 residues. Germline CDR1 ENHRY, CDR2 SYGVKD. The CDR3 DNA reads TGTGCCATCAATGGGGACAGGGGCTATGGCTACACCTTC. This codes for CAINGDRGYGYTF.

This chain uses TRBV18 with TRBJ1-1, with D uncertain. With 3 bases removed from V and 4 bases from J, the gap between germline ends came to 6 bases. The CDR3 spans 12 residues. The V gene's germline CDR1 is KGHSH and CDR2 LQKENI. CDR3 sequence reads: CASSPVSTEAFF. DNA of the CDR3: TGTGCCAGCTCACCGGTGAGCACTGAAGCTTTCTTT.

The chain joins TRBV7-2 to TRBJ2-3; D uncertain. Per germline, CDR1 SGHTA and CDR2 FQGNSA. This CDR3 contains 14 residues. V shed 1 base and J shed 3 bases, with 8 bases lying between them. The DNA for the CDR3 is TGTGCCAGCAGCTTAGAACGAGAGACAGATACGCAGTATTTT. It encodes CASSLERETDTQYF.

CDR3 amino acids: CASSIMGQRSYEQYF. For the CDR3, the DNA is TGTGCCAGTAGTATAATGGGACAACGATCCTACGAGCAGTACTTC. This rearrangement joins TRBV19 to TRBJ2-7; a possible D gene is TRBD1 (6 bases). The V end lost 2 bases, the J end lost 1 base, and 12 bases lay between the germline ends. Germline lookup yields CDR1 LNHDA and CDR2 SQIVND (reference sequence). The CDR3 totals 15 residues.

The V gene is TRBV10-3, the J gene TRBJ1-1, with D possibly TRBD1 on 6 matching bases. The CDR3 is made up of 13 amino acids. V was cut by 7 bases and J by 0 bases, with 9 bases left in between. Per germline, CDR1 ENHRY and CDR2 SYGVKD. In DNA, the CDR3 is TGTGCCATCACGACAGGTTTGAACACTGAAGCTTTCTTT. It translates to CAITTGLNTEAFF.

This clone was observed a handful of times. The J gene is TRBJ2-7, the V gene TRBV2, with a weak D call TRBD2 (5 bases). The CDR3 runs 14 residues. V dropped 4 bases and J dropped 3 bases, with 13 bases sitting between them. The germline V gene has CDR1 SNHLY and CDR2 FYNNEI. Here the CDR3 DNA reads TGTGCCAGCAGTGTAGGAGGCCGCCTCTACGAGCAGTACTTC. Translated: CASSVGGRLYEQYF.

This chain links TRBV6-5 with TRBJ1-2, with TRBD1 matching 10 bases. The J segment lost 3 bases and the V segment lost 5 bases, leaving 3 bases of the junction unmatched. CDR1 is MNHEY and CDR2 is SVGAGI in the germline V gene. The CDR3 spans 14 residues. CDR3 amino acids: CASSRTGGDYGYTF. CDR3 DNA sequence: TGTGCCAGCAGTCGGACAGGGGGTGACTATGGCTACACCTTC.

The chain uses TRBV18 and TRBJ2-1; 10 positions match TRBD2. The V gene's germline CDR1 is KGHSH and CDR2 LQKENI. The CDR3 covers 19 residues. V trimming: 3 bases; J trimming: 1 base; junction bases outside the gene matches: 12. For the CDR3, the DNA is TGTGCCAGCTCACCGAAGCGGGCTAGCGGGAGTAGGTCCTACAATGAGCAGTTCTTC. It translates to CASSPKRASGSRSYNEQFF.

The gene calls are TRBV29-1 and TRBJ2-5; 10 bases match TRBD2. The junction had 7 bases not matched to a gene; V was cut back by 4 bases and J by 5 bases. CDR3 size: 14 residues. Germline values: CDR1 SQVTM, CDR2 ANQGSEA. The CDR3 nucleotides are TGCAGCGTTGGTGGTAGCGGGAGGCGCGAGACCCAGTACTTC. It is translated as CSVGGSGRRETQYF.

The J gene is TRBJ2-3, the V gene TRBV30; D gene unclear. The CDR3 loop spans 12 amino acids. The V gene lost 5 bases and the J gene lost 4 bases, with 10 bases spanning the gap. CDR1 and CDR2 from the germline V gene are GTSNPN and SVGIG (reference sequence). CDR3: CAWSHGSDTQYF. The CDR3 DNA is TGTGCCTGGTCCCATGGCTCAGATACGCAGTATTTT.

This clone was recorded once. The J gene is TRBJ2-1, the V gene TRBV18, with 9 positions matching TRBD2. V lost 8 bases to trimming and J lost 8 bases; unmatched junction nucleotides: 7. The CDR3 totals 13 residues. CDR1 is KGHSH, CDR2 LQKENI, per germline. CDR3 DNA: TGTGCCAGCACGCGGGAGGGCCCTTATGAGCAGTTCTTC. Translating it yields CASTREGPYEQFF. The full variable domain, rest sourced from reference TRBV18 and TRBJ2-1, is NAGVMQNPRHLVRRRGQEARLRCSPMKGHSHVYWYRQLPEEGLKFMVYLQKENIIDESGMPKERFSAEFPKEGPSILRIQQVVRGDSAAYFCASTREGPYEQFFGPGTRLTVL.

Notes on this clone: The sample carries other DNA sequences with the same CDR3. This chain links TRBV7-2 with TRBJ2-1, with TRBD2 matching over 12 bases. Trimming took 5 bases from V and 4 from J; bases not matched to a gene: 3. Germline V gives CDR1 SGHTA, CDR2 FQGNSA. The CDR3 is made up of 15 amino acids. CDR3 residues: CASSLGLAGYNEQFF. The DNA of the CDR3 is TGTGCCAGCAGCCTCGGACTAGCGGGGTACAATGAGCAGTTCTTC.

This clone was observed once. V gene TRBV28 combines with J gene TRBJ2-6; no firm D call. CDR3 length equals 13 residues. CDR1 and CDR2 from the germline V gene are MDHEN and SYDVKM. Trimming took off 8 bases at V and 0 bases at J, with 5 bases between the two ends. As DNA, the CDR3 is TGTGCCAGCCTTTACTCTGGGGCCAACGTCCTGACTTTC. Its translation is CASLYSGANVLTF.

J is TRBJ2-2 and V is TRBV11-3; D may be TRBD1 (6 bases). The germline V gene encodes CDR1 SGHNT and CDR2 YENEEA. Trimming took 1 base from V and 6 from J, leaving 12 bases between them. The CDR3 loop spans 15 amino acids. Here the CDR3 DNA reads TGTGCCAGCAGCTTAGCAGGGTCAGGGGCCGGGGAGCTGTTTTTT. Its translation is CASSLAGSGAGELFF.

This chain uses TRBV28 with TRBJ1-5; TRBD1 agrees at 8 bases. CDR1 is MDHEN, CDR2 SYDVKM, per germline. Trimming at V came to 6 bases and at J to 3 bases, leaving 4 bases not matched to a gene. This CDR3 has 14 amino acids. The CDR3 here is CASSGQGFNQPQHF. The DNA of the CDR3 is TGTGCCAGCAGCGGACAGGGTTTCAATCAGCCCCAGCATTTT.

The chain recombines TRBV5-1 with TRBJ2-7; a weak D match, TRBD2 (5 bases). The CDR3 contains 14 residues. Looked up from germline, CDR1 is SGHRS and CDR2 is YFSETQ. V was trimmed by 2 bases and J by 3 bases, leaving 12 bases between them. The CDR3 region has the DNA TGCGCCAGCAGCTTCGCTAGCAGTGACTACGAGCAGTACTTC. Protein sequence: CASSFASSDYEQYF.

This clone is classed as medium-sized (0.01 to 0.1%). The rearrangement uses TRBV11-2 and TRBJ2-7; 8 nucleotides line up with TRBD2. The CDR3 contains 14 residues. Germline CDR1 SGHAT, CDR2 FQNNGV. The trim removed 8 bases at V and 10 bases at J, leaving 16 bases unmatched. The CDR3 region is CASSATGGIGPQYF. CDR3 in DNA: TGTGCCAGCTCCGCCACGGGAGGGATCGGACCACAGTACTTC.

The J gene is TRBJ2-1, the V gene TRBV5-4; D might be TRBD1 (6 bases). V lost 3 bases to trimming and J lost 0 bases, with 10 bases between them. CDR3 length equals 15 residues. CDR1 SGHNT and CDR2 YYREEE come from the germline V gene (reference sequence). The chain's CDR3 is CASSSTGSSYNEQFF. In DNA, the CDR3 is TGTGCCAGCAGCTCGACAGGTTCCTCCTACAATGAGCAGTTCTTC.

As concerns this clone: At one end the junction does not follow the germline gene, possibly because of a read error. The CDR3 sequence is CATSRDYAPRTDEQFF. In nucleotides, the CDR3 is TGTGCCACCAGCCGAGACTACGCGCCCCGTACGGATGAGCAGTTCTTC. V usage is TRBV15 and J usage is TRBJ2-1; tentative D call: TRBD2 (5 bases). The CDR3 has 16 residues. The V gene's germline CDR1 is LNHNV and CDR2 YYDKDF (reference sequence).